This TCR beta chain was sequenced in a study of CD4 T cells in relation to SARS-CoV-2 and coronaviruses. Study findings and constraints: Culture-expanded clones reflect memory recall rather than primary priming during culture.

This CDR3 is 14 amino acids long. Deletions cut 1 base from V and 5 bases from J, with 11 bases between. CDR1 LGHDT and CDR2 YNNKEL come from the germline V gene (reference sequence). Note on this clone: The antigen is undetermined.

Before the COVID-19 pandemic, during about 2011-2018, CD4+ T cells were taken from unexposed donors. Method: immunoSEQ multiplex PCR; TCRdb's copy keeps in-frame clones and lacks some. This sample carries roughly 60,000 clones, 94% of them seen once, and the ten largest clones take approximately 0.15%. The chain is built from TRBV3-1 (or the pseudogene TRBV3-2) and TRBJ1-2; no reliable D call. Sequencing was performed on naive CD4+ T cells from PBMCs. The subset denotes: naive CD4+ T cells isolated by negative enrichment. The clonotype originates from a human donor in good health. The DNA of the CDR3 is TGTGCCAGCAGCCAAGGTGCTACTTCGTATGGCTACACCTTC. This encodes CASSQGATSYGYTF.